This TCR beta chain is drawn from a study of OX40 agonist ivuxolimab in advanced cancers. The wider study: Aged roughly 23 to 80 with a mean of about 63 years, they were around 85% male. Findings of the study overall: Also showing low normalized T-cell clonal expansion were some of the nonresponders.

The method was immunoSEQ multiplex PCR; TCRdb's version includes in-frame clones alone and lacks a portion of them. The sample lists tens of thousands of clones, approximately 85% occurring once. Researchers took blood at baseline, on cycle 4 day 1, and on cycle 7 day 1. This CDR3 is 17 amino acids long. CDR1 SGHAT and CDR2 FQNNGV come from the germline V gene. V shed 5 bases, J shed 7 bases, and the junction held 14 bases outside the gene matches. Notes on this clone: Its matching antigen is unknown.

The V call is TRBV11-2, the J call TRBJ2-7; 13 bases fit TRBD2. The specimen was CD4+ or CD8+ T cells sorted from blood, collected in a trial of the OX40 agonist ivuxolimab. This TCR was sampled from an adult with an advanced solid tumor such as melanoma, head and neck, liver or kidney cancer. CDR3 loop: CASSPSPGLAGVREQYF. The CDR3 DNA reads TGTGCCAGCAGCCCAAGTCCCGGACTAGCGGGAGTGCGGGAGCAGTACTTC.